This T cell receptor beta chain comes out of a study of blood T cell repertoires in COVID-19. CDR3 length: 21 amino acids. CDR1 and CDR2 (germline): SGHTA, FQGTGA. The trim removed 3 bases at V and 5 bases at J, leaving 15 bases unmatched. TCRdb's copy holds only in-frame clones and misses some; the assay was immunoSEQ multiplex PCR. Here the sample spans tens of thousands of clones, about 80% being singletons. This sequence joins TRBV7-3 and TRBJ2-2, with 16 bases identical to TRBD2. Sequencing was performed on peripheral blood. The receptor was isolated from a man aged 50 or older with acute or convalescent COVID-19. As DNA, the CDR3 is TGTGCCAGCAGCTTTTTCTCGCCGGGACTAGCGGGAGGGCGGCGAACCGGGGAGCTGTTTTTT. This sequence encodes CASSFFSPGLAGGRRTGELFF. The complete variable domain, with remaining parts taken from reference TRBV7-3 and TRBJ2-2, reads GAGVSQTPSNKVTEKGKYVELRCDPISGHTALYWYRQSLGQGPEFLIYFQGTGAADDSGLPNDRFFAVRPEGSVSTLKIQRTERGDSAVYLCASSFFSPGLAGGRRTGELFFGEGSRLTVL.